This entry concerns a single T cell receptor beta chain. RNA transcripts yielded amplified TCR beta CDR3 regions. First-round RT-PCR used HTBI primers; second-round multiplex PCR followed. Via MiXCR, TCRdb re-called the multiplex PCR reads, giving one row per CDR3 protein. This sample has about 230,000 distinct CDR3 sequences; 45% occur once, and the top ten carry about half. This entry is derived from a study of Graves' ophthalmopathy and Graves' hyperthyroidism. Sampling more than 9 ml of fresh peripheral blood provided the PBMCs. Sequenced material: peripheral blood. This TCR came from an adult man with Graves' ophthalmopathy.

The CDR3 DNA reads TGTGCCAGCAGTACACGATACTCCTACGAGCAGTACTTC. The encoded protein is CASSTRYSYEQYF. V and J are TRBV2 and TRBJ2-7; unclear D gene. The V gene lost 5 bases and the J gene lost 0 bases, with 8 bases spanning the gap. Germline CDR1 and CDR2: SNHLY and FYNNEI. The CDR3 extends over 13 amino acids.